This entry concerns a single T cell receptor beta chain. These data originate in a study of blood T cell repertoires in COVID-19. Study-level information: Sites in the United States, Italy and Spain provided acute and convalescent COVID-19 samples. From T cells, B-cell-depleted T cells, or PBMCs came the material, which was cDNA or gDNA.

In the original workflow: Reference gene primer amplification gave estimated nucleated cell counts. Measured with immunoSEQ multiplex PCR; TCRdb has only the in-frame clones, and not every one. V and J calls plus clone size are reproduced from that table; the DNA served to infer D and trimming. The sample records fewer than 250,000 clones, around 85% being singletons. This CDR3 region has 12 residues. Germline CDR1 is MDHEN and CDR2 is SYDVKM. Unmatched junction bases numbered 3, after V lost 11 bases and J lost 3 bases. The sequence was collected from a man aged 25 to 40 with acute or convalescent COVID-19. Material for sequencing was peripheral blood. The chain employs TRBV28 and TRBJ1-2, with TRBD1 matching 10 bases. The CDR3, as DNA: TGTGCCTCGGGACAGGGGTACTATGGCTACACCTTC. Translation gives CASGQGYYGYTF.